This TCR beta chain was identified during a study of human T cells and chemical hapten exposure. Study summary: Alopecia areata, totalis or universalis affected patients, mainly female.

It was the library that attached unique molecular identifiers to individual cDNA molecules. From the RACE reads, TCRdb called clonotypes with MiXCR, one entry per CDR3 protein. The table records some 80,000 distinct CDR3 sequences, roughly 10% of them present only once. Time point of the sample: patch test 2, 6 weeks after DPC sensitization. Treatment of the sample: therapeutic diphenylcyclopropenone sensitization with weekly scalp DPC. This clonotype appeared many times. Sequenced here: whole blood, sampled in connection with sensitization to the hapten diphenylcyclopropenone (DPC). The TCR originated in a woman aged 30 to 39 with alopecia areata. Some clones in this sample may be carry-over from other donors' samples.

The CDR3 DNA is TGTGCCAGCAGCTCGGGACAGCCAGGCACAGATACGCAGTATTTT. Its translation: CASSSGQPGTDTQYF. The chain joins TRBV11-2 to TRBJ2-3; 7 bases line up with TRBD1. The CDR3 is 15 residues long. Trimming at V came to 4 bases and at J to 1 base, leaving 5 bases not matched to a gene. Germline V gene lookup returns CDR1 SGHAT and CDR2 FQNNGV.